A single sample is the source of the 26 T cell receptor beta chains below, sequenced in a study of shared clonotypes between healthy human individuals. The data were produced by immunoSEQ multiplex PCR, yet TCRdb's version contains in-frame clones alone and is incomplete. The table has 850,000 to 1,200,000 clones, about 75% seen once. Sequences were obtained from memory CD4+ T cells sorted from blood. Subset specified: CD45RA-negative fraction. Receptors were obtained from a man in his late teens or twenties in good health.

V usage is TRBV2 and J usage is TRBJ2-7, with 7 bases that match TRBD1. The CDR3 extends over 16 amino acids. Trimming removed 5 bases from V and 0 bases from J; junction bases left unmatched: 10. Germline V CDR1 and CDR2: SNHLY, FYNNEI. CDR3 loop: CASSRDSPSNSYEQYF. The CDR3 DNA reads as TGTGCCAGCAGTCGGGACAGCCCATCGAACTCCTACGAGCAGTACTTC.

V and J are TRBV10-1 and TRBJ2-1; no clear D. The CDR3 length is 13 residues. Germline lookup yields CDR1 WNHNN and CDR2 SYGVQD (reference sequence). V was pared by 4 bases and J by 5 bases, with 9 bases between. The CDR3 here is CASSGSFNNEQFF. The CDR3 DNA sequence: TGCGCCAGCAGTGGGAGCTTCAACAATGAGCAGTTCTTC.

CDR3 protein: CASSLGVDSTDTQYF. CDR3 sequence (DNA): TGCGCCAGCAGCTTGGGAGTGGATAGCACAGATACGCAGTATTTT. The chain recombines TRBV5-1 with TRBJ2-3; D is unresolved. Trimming took off 0 bases at V and 0 bases at J, with 8 bases between the two ends. CDR3 length: 15 amino acids. From germline, CDR1 is SGHRS and CDR2 YFSETQ.

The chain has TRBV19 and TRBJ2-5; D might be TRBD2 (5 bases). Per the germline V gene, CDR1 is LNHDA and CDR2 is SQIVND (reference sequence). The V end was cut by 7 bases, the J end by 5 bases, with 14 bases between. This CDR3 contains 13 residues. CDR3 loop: CASTPGKGETQYF. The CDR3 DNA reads TGTGCCAGTACGCCGGGGAAAGGGGAGACCCAGTACTTC. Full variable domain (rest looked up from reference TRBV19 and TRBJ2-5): DGGITQSPKYLFRKEGQNVTLSCEQNLNHDAMYWYRQDPGQGLRLIYYSQIVNDFQKGDIAEGYSVSREKKESFPLTVTSAQKNPTAFYLCASTPGKGETQYFGPGTRLLVL.

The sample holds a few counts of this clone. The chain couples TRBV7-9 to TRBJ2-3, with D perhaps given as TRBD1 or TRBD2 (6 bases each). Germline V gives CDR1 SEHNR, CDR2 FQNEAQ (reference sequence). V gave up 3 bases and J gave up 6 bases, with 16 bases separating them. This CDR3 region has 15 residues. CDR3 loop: CASSFPRGEEDTQYF. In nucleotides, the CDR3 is TGTGCCAGCAGCTTTCCAAGGGGGGAAGAGGATACGCAGTATTTT. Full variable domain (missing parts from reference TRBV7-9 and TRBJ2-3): DTGVSQNPRHKITKRGQNVTFRCDPISEHNRLYWYRQTLGQGPEFLTYFQNEAQLEKSRLLSDRFSAERPKGSFSTLEIQRTEQGDSAMYLCASSFPRGEEDTQYFGPGTRLTVL.

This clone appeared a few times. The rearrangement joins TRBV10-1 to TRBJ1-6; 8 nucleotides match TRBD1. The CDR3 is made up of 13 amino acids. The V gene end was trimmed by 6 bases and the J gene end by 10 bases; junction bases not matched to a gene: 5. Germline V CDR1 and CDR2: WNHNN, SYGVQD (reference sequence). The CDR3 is CASSQGASSPLHF. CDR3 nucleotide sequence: TGCGCCAGCAGCCAGGGGGCTTCGTCACCCCTCCACTTT.

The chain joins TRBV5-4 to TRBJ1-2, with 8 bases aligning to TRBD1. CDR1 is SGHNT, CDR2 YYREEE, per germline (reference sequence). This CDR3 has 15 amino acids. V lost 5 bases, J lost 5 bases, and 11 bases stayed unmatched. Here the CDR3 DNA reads TGTGCCAGCAGTCCCCGGGACAGGAATTTTTATGGCTACACCTTC. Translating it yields CASSPRDRNFYGYTF.

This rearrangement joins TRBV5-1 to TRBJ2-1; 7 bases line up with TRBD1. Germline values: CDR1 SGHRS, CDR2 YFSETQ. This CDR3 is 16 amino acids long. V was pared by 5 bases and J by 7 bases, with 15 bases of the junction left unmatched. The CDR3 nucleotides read TGCGCCAGCAGAAAGGCAGGGGGTGCGATTAGTAATGAGCAGTTCTTC. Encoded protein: CASRKAGGAISNEQFF.

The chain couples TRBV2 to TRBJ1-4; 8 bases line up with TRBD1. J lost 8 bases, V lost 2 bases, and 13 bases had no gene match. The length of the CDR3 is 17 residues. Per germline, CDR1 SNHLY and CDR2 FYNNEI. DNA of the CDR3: TGTGCCAGCAGTGAAAGGCGGACAGGGTATGGGGGGGAAAAACTGTTTTTT. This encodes CASSERRTGYGGEKLFF.

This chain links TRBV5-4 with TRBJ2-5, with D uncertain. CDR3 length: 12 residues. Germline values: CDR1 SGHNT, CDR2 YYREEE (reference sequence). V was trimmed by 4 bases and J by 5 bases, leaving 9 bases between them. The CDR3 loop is CASSPYGETQYF. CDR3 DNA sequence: TGTGCCAGCAGCCCTTACGGGGAGACCCAGTACTTC.

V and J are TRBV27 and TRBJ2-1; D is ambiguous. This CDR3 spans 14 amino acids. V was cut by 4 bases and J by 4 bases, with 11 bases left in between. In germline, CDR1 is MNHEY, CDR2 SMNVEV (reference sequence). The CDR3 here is CASSSLYGYNEQFF. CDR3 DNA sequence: TGTGCCAGCAGTTCCCTATACGGGTACAATGAGCAGTTCTTC.

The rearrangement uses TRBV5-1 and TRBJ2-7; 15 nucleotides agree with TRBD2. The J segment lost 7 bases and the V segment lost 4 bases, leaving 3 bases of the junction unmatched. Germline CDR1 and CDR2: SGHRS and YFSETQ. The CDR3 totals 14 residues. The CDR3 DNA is TGCGCCAGCAGCGGACTAGCGGGAGGGAGGGAGCAGTACTTC. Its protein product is CASSGLAGGREQYF.

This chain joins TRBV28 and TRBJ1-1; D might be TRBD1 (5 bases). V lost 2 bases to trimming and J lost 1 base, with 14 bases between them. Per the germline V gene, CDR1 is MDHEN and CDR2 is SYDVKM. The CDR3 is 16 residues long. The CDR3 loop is CASSLEARGANTEAFF. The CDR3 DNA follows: TGTGCCAGCAGTTTAGAGGCTCGAGGGGCGAACACTGAAGCTTTCTTT. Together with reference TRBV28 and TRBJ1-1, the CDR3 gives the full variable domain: DVKVTQSSRYLVKRTGEKVFLECVQDMDHENMFWYRQDPGLGLRLIYFSYDVKMKEKGDIPEGYSVSREKKERFSLILESASTNQTSMYLCASSLEARGANTEAFFGQGTRLTVV.

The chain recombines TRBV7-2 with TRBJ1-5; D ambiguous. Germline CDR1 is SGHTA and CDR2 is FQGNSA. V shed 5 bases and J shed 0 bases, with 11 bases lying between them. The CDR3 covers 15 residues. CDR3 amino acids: CASSRDGYSNQPQHF. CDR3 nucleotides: TGTGCCAGCAGCCGAGACGGTTATAGCAATCAGCCCCAGCATTTT.

As DNA, the CDR3 is TGTGCCAGCACCTTTGGACAGTCAAATGAAAAACTGTTTTTT. It is translated as CASTFGQSNEKLFF. The chain couples TRBV2 to TRBJ1-4, with D perhaps TRBD1 (6 bases). CDR1 and CDR2 from the germline V gene are SNHLY and FYNNEI. V lost 7 bases to trimming and J lost 5 bases, with 14 bases between them. The CDR3 contains 14 residues.

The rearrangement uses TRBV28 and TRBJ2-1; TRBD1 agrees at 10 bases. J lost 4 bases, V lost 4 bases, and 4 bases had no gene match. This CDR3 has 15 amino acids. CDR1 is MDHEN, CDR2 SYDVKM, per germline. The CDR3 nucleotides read TGTGCCAGCAGTTATAGGGGACAGGGGTACAATGAGCAGTTCTTC. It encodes CASSYRGQGYNEQFF.

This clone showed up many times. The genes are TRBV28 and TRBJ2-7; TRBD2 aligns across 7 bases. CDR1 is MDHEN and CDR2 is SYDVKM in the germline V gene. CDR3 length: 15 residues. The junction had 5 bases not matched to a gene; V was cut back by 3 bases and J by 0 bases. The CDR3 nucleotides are TGTGCCAGCAGTTTCTCACTAGCGCGCTCCTACGAGCAGTACTTC. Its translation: CASSFSLARSYEQYF.

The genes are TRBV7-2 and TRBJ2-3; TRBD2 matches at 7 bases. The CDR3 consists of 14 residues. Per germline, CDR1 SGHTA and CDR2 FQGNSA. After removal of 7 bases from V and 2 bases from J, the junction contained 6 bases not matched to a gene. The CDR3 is CASTRGSPTDTQYF. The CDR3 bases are TGTGCCAGCACTCGCGGGAGTCCCACAGATACGCAGTATTTT.

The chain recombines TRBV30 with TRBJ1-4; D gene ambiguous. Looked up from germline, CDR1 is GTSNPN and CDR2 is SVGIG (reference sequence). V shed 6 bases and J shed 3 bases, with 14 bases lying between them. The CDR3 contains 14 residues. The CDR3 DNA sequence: TGTGCCTGCTCTTACGGACCTTCTAATGAAAAACTGTTTTTT. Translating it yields CACSYGPSNEKLFF.

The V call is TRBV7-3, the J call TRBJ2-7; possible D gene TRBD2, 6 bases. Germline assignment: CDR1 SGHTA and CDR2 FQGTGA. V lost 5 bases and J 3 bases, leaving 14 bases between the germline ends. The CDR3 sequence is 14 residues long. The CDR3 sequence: CASSPDGGFYEQYF. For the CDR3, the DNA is TGTGCCAGCAGCCCCGACGGAGGGTTCTACGAGCAGTACTTC.

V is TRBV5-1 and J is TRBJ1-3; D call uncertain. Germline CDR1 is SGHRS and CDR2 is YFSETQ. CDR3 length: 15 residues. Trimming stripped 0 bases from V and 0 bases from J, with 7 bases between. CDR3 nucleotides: TGCGCCAGCAGCTTGGACAGAACCTCTGGAAACACCATATATTTT. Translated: CASSLDRTSGNTIYF.

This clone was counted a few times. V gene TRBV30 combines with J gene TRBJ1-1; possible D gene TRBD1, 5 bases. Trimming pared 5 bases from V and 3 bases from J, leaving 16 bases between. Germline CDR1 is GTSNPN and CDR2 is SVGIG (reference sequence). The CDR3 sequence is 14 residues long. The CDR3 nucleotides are TGTGCCTGGCTATCTCGAGGGACGTACACTGAAGCTTTCTTT. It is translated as CAWLSRGTYTEAFF.

The CDR3 is CASSPTGVNGYTF. For the CDR3, the DNA is TGCGCCAGCAGCCCGACAGGGGTAAATGGCTACACCTTC. The V gene is TRBV5-1, the J gene TRBJ1-2; 8 bases align to TRBD1. Germline V gene data show CDR1 as SGHRS and CDR2 as YFSETQ. The CDR3 length is 13 residues. Trimming removed 4 bases from V and 6 bases from J; junction bases left unmatched: 5.

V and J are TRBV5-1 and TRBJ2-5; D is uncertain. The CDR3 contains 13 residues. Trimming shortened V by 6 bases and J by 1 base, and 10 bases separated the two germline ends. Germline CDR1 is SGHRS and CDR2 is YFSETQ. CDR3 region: CASKGVFQETQYF. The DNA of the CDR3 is TGCGCCAGCAAGGGCGTATTCCAAGAGACCCAGTACTTC. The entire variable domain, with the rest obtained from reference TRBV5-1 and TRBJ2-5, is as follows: KAGVTQTPRYLIKTRGQQVTLSCSPISGHRSVSWYQQTPGQGLQFLFEYFSETQRNKGNFPGRFSGRQFSNSRSEMNVSTLELGDSALYLCASKGVFQETQYFGPGTRLLVL.

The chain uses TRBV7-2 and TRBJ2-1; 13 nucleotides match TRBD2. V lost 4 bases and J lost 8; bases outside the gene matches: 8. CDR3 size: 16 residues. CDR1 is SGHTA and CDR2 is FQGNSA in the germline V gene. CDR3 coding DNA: TGTGCCAGCAGCTCGCAGGGGACTAGCGGGATCGATGAGCAGTTCTTC. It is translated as CASSSQGTSGIDEQFF. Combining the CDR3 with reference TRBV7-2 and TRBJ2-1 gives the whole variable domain GAGVSQSPSNKVTEKGKDVELRCDPISGHTALYWYRQSLGQGLEFLIYFQGNSAPDKSGLPSDRFSAERTGGSVSTLTIQRTQQEDSAVYLCASSSQGTSGIDEQFFGPGTRLTVL.

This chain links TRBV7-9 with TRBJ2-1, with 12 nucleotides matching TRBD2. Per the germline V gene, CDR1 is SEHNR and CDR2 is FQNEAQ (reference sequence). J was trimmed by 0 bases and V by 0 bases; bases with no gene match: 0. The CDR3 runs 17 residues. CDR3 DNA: TGTGCCAGCAGCTTAGCACTAGCGGGAGGCTCCTACAATGAGCAGTTCTTC. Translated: CASSLALAGGSYNEQFF.